Listed here is a single T cell receptor (beta chain). This sample was included in a study of blood T cell repertoires in COVID-19. Whole-study context: Samples taken during acute and convalescent COVID-19 were collected in the United States, Italy and Spain. Sample material is recorded as cDNA or gDNA derived from T cells, B-cell-depleted T cells, or PBMCs.

Source study methods: Reference gene primer amplification gave estimated nucleated cell counts. Clones were read by immunoSEQ multiplex PCR, and TCRdb kept only the in-frame ones, dropping some. V and J calls and clone size follow that table, whereas D and trimming were derived from the DNA. The sample has about 33,000 clones; around nine tenths are singletons. The sequence derives from an elderly woman with active or convalescent COVID-19. The sample comprised peripheral blood.

CDR3 amino acids: CASSQDSGGSGGSYEQYF. CDR3 bases: TGTGCCAGCAGCCAAGATTCGGGTGGAAGCGGGGGTTCCTACGAGCAGTACTTC. The genes are TRBV4-2 and TRBJ2-7; TRBD2 matches at 8 bases. The CDR3 has 18 residues. Trimming removed 0 bases from V and 1 base from J; junction bases left unmatched: 11. CDR1 and CDR2 (germline): LGHNA, YNFKEQ.